This T cell receptor beta chain was identified during a study of T cell responses to AZD1222 COVID-19 vaccine. Some clones are missing from TCRdb's copy, which holds only in-frame ones; the method was immunoSEQ multiplex PCR. The table has about 73,000 clones, approximately 90% seen once. Study-wide points: The repertoires were collected only after the peak T cell response. Among AZD1222 vaccinees, only 5 to 7 were seropositive at baseline. Clonal diversity may have been underestimated in mostly white British donors. Mapped onto spike, vaccine-associated CD4 TCRs spanned it and were dominant at 160-218 and 743-854.

Per germline, CDR1 SQVTM and CDR2 ANQGSEA. V dropped 4 bases and J dropped 6 bases, with 19 bases sitting between them. CDR3 length: 15 amino acids. This clone has only a few counts. Its matching antigen is unknown. This chain connects TRBV29-1 to TRBJ2-1, with D hard to call. This material consisted of peripheral blood, taken on day 0 of AZD1222 vaccination. This receptor was obtained from an adult in good health. The CDR3 region has the DNA TGCAGCGTTGCGGAAACGGCTTCTCTGGGCAATGAGCAGTTCTTC. It specifies CSVAETASLGNEQFF.